This T cell receptor beta chain was captured in a study of T cell responses to AZD1222 COVID-19 vaccine. General study results and limits: Unmutated variant regions are reportedly targeted by nearly half of spike-specific TCRs. When two AZD1222 doses had been given, Spike-specific TCR breadth and depth rose. Spike regions recognized by vaccine-associated CD4 TCRs spanned the protein, led by 160-218 and 743-854. White British ancestry dominated among donors, who included more females, and clonal diversity was possibly underestimated.

Clones were sequenced by immunoSEQ multiplex PCR, and TCRdb holds only the in-frame ones, with some missing. In the table there are approximately 82,000 clones, roughly nine tenths of which are singletons. In the case of this clone: Its antigen is as yet unknown.

The TCR was taken from an adult in good health. The source material was peripheral blood, sampled on day 0 of AZD1222 vaccination.

This chain's CDR3 is CASSEPGVEKLFF. The CDR3 bases are TGTGCCAGCAGTGAGCCAGGGGTGGAAAAACTGTTTTTT. J is TRBJ1-4 and V is TRBV6-1, with D perhaps matching TRBD1 (6 bases). This CDR3 region has 13 residues. Trimming removed 3 bases from V and 8 bases from J, with 10 bases in between. CDR1 and CDR2 from the germline V gene are MNHNS and SASEGT.